This T cell receptor beta chain stems from a study of blood T cell repertoires in COVID-19. V was clipped by 6 bases and J by 6 bases; unmatched bases: 8. CDR1 and CDR2 (germline): MDHEN, SYDVKM. The CDR3 totals 16 residues. The method was immunoSEQ multiplex PCR; TCRdb's version includes in-frame clones alone and lacks a portion of them. The data show over 150,000 clones, 70% to 90% seen once. Source material: peripheral blood. V and J are TRBV28 and TRBJ2-5; 15 bases fit TRBD2. This TCR was sampled from a man aged 60 to 69 with COVID-19, enrolled during active disease. The CDR3 here is CASRTTGTSGGKTQYF. For the CDR3, the DNA is TGTGCCAGCAGAACGACCGGGACTAGCGGGGGGAAGACCCAGTACTTC.